There are many counts of the clone carrying this TCR beta chain. Its matching antigen is unknown. Germline V CDR1 and CDR2: SGHAT, FQNNGV. The CDR3 spans 14 residues. V shed 5 bases and J shed 4 bases, with 14 bases lying between them. The data stem from a study of CD8 T cells in ankylosing spondylitis. Notes on the study in general: One TCR beta motif, made up of eight or nine highly homologous variants, appeared characteristic of ankylosing spondylitis blood. As reported, disease-linked clones showed significant enrichment in matched ankylosing spondylitis synovial fluid.

TCRdb re-analysed the 5' RACE reads in MiXCR, keeping a single row per CDR3 protein. The table has about 220,000 distinct CDR3 sequences, around 7.9% seen once. The sequence came from a male donor with ankylosing spondylitis. Sequenced input: blood, either unsorted or a sorted T cell fraction (not recorded which). The chain combines TRBV11-2 with TRBJ1-2, with D possibly matching TRBD1 (6 bases). The CDR3 protein is CASSPHGGFYGYTF. The CDR3 nucleotides read TGTGCCAGCAGCCCCCATGGGGGCTTCTATGGCTACACCTTC.